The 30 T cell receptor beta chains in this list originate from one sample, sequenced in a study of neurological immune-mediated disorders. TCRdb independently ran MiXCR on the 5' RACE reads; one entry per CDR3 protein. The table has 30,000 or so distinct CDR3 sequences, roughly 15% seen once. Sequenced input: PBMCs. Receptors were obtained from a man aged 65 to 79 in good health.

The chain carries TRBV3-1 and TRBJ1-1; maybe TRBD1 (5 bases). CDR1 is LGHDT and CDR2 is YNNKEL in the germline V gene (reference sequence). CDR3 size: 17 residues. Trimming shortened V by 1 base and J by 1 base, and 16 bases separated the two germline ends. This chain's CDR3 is CASSQGISGTANTEAFF. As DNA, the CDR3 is TGTGCCAGCAGCCAAGGAATCTCCGGGACGGCGAACACTGAAGCTTTCTTT.

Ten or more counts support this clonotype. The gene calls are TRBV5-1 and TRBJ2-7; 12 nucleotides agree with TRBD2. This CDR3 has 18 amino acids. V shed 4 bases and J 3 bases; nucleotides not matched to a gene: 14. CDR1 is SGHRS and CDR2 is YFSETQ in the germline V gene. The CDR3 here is CASSQALAGGPRNYEQYF. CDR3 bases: TGCGCCAGCAGCCAAGCGCTAGCGGGGGGGCCTCGAAACTACGAGCAGTACTTC.

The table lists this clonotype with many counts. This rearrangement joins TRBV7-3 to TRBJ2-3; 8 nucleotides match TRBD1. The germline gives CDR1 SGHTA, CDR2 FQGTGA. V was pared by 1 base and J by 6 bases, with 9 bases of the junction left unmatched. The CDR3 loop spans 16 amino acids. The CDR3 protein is CASSLIPRGRADTQYF. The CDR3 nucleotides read TGTGCCAGCAGCTTAATCCCCAGGGGGCGGGCGGATACGCAGTATTTT.

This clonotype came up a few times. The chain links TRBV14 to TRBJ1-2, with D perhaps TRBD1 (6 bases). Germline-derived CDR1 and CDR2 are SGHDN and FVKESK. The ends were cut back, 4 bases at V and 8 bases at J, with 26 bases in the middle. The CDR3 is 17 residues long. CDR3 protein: CASSPRGITGKAGGYTF. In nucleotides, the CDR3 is TGTGCCAGCAGCCCCCGGGGGATAACAGGGAAGGCGGGAGGCTACACCTTC.

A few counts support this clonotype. The CDR3 spells CAWSGEIAEAFF. The CDR3 nucleotides are TGTGCCTGGAGCGGGGAAATAGCTGAAGCTTTCTTT. This chain uses TRBV30 with TRBJ1-1, with no clear D. Trimming shortened V by 3 bases and J by 6 bases, and 11 bases separated the two germline ends. The germline V gene encodes CDR1 GTSNPN and CDR2 SVGIG (reference sequence). This CDR3 has 12 residues.

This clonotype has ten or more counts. CDR3 sequence: CATSPSPQGLAEQYF. Here the CDR3 DNA reads TGTGCCACCAGCCCGTCCCCGCAGGGTCTGGCCGAGCAGTACTTC. This chain joins TRBV15 and TRBJ2-7; D perhaps matches TRBD1 (5 bases). In germline, CDR1 is LNHNV, CDR2 YYDKDF (reference sequence). Trimming removed 5 bases at V and 6 bases at J, with 20 bases between. The CDR3 extends over 15 amino acids. Variable domain in full (rest from reference TRBV15 and TRBJ2-7): DAMVIQNPRYQVTQFGKPVTLSCSQTLNHNVMYWYQQKSSQAPKLLFHYYDKDFNNEADTPDNFQSRRPNTSFCFLDIRSPGLGDTAMYLCATSPSPQGLAEQYFGPGTRLTVT.

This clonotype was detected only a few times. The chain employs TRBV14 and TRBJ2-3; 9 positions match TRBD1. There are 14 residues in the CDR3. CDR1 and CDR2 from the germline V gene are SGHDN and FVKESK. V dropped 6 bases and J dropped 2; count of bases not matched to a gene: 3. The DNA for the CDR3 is TGTGCCAGCAGGCGGACAGGGGTCACAGATACGCAGTATTTT. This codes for CASRRTGVTDTQYF.

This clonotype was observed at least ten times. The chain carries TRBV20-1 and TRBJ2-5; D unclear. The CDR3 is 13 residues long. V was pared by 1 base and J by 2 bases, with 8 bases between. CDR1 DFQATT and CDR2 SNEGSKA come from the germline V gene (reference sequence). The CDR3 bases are TGCAGTGCTAGAGTTATCGGACAAGAGACCCAGTACTTC. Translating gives CSARVIGQETQYF.

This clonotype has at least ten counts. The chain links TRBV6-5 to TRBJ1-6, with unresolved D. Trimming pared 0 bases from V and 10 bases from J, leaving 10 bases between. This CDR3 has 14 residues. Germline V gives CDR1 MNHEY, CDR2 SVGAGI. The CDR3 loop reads CASSYSSPASPLHF. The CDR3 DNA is TGTGCCAGCAGTTACTCGAGTCCGGCATCACCCCTCCACTTT.

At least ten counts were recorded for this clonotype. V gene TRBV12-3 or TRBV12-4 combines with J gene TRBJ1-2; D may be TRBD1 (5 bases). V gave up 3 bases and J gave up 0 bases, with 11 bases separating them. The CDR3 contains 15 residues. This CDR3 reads CASSFRDRPNYGYTF. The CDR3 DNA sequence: TGTGCCAGCAGTTTTAGGGACCGTCCTAACTATGGCTACACCTTC.

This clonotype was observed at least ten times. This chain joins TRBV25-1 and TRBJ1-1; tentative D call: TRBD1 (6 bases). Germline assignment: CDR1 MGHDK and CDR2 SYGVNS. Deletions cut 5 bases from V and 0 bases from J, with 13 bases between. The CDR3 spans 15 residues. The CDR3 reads CASSKTTGLNTEAFF. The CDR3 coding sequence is TGTGCCAGCAGTAAAACGACAGGCCTGAACACTGAAGCTTTCTTT. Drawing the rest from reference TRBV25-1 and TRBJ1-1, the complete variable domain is EADIYQTPRYLVIGTGKKITLECSQTMGHDKMYWYQQDPGMELHLIHYSYGVNSTEKGDLSSESTVSRIRTEHFPLTLESARPSHTSQYLCASSKTTGLNTEAFFGQGTRLTVV.

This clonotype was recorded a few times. DNA of the CDR3: TGTGCCAGCAGTTTTAGATTAGATCAGCCCCAGCATTTT. Its translation is CASSFRLDQPQHF. The chain couples TRBV12-3 or TRBV12-4 to TRBJ1-5; no firm D call. Trimming cost V 3 bases and J 5 bases, with 8 bases left between them. The CDR3 sequence is 13 residues long.

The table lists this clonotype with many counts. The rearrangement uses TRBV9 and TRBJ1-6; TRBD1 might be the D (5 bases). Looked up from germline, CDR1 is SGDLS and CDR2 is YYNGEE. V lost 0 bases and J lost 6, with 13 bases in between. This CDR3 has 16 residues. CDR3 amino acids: CASSVGGGKSNSPLHF. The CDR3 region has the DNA TGTGCCAGCAGCGTAGGGGGCGGGAAGAGTAATTCACCCCTCCACTTT.

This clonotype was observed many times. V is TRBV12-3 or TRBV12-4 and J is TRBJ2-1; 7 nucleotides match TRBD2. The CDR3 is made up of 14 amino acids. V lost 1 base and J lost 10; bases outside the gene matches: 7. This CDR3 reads CASSLVELGGEQFF. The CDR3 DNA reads TGTGCCAGCAGTTTAGTTGAGCTCGGGGGGGAGCAGTTCTTC.

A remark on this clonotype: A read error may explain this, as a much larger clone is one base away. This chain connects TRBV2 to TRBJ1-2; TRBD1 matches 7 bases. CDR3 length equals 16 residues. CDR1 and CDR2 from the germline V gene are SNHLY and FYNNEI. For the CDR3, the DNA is TGTGCCAGCAGTGAATTGGGAGGGGGCAGTATCTATGGCTGCACCTTC. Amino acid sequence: CASSELGGGSIYGCTF.

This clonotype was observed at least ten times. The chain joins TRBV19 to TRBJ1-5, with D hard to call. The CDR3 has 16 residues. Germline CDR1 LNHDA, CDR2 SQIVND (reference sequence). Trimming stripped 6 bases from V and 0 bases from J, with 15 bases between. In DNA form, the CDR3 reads TGTGCCAGTAGCTTCATTGGGAGGGATAGCAATCAGCCCCAGCATTTT. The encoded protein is CASSFIGRDSNQPQHF.

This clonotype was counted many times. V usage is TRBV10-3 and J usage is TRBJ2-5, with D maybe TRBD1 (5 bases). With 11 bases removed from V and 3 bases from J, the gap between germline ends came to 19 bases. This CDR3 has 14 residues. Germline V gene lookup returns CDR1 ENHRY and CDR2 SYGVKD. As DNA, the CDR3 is TGTGCCGCCAGCACCCCTGGGGCTGAAGAGACCCAGTACTTC. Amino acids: CAASTPGAEETQYF.

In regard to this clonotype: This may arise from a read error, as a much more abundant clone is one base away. CDR3 DNA sequence: TGTGCCAGCAGCCCCCCGTGGAAAAGTTGGACCCAGTACTTC. This encodes CASSPPWKSWTQYF. V and J are TRBV5-8 and TRBJ2-5; no firm D call. The ends were cut back, 4 bases at V and 7 bases at J, with 17 bases in the middle. The CDR3 contains 14 residues. Germline-derived CDR1 and CDR2 are SGHTS and YDEGEE.

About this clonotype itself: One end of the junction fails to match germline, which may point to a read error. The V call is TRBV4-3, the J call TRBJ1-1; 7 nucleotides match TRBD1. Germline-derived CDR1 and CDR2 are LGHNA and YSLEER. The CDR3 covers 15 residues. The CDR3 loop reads CASRQEEGAATEAFF. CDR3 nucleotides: TGCGCCAGCAGACAAGAGGAGGGGGCGGCAACTGAAGCTTTCTTT.

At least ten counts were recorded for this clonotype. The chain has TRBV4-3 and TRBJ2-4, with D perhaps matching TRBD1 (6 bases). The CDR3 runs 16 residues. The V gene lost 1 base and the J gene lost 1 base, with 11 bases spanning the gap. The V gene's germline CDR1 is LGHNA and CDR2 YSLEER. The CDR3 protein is CASSQARTAAKNIQYF. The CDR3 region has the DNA TGCGCCAGCAGCCAAGCCCGGACAGCCGCCAAAAACATTCAGTACTTC.

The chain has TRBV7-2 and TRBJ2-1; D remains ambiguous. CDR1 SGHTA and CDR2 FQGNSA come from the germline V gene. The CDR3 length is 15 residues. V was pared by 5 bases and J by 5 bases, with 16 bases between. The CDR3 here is CASSISQTEHNEQFF. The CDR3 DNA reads TGTGCCAGCAGCATTAGCCAAACAGAGCACAATGAGCAGTTCTTC.

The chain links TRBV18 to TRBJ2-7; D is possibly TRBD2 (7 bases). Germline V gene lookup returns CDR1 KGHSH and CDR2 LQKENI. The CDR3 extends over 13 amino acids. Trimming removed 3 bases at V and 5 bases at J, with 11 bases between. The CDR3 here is CASSPTGRDEQYF. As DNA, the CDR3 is TGTGCCAGCTCACCTACAGGGAGGGACGAGCAGTACTTC. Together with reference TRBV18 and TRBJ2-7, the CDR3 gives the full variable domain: NAGVMQNPRHLVRRRGQEARLRCSPMKGHSHVYWYRQLPEEGLKFMVYLQKENIIDESGMPKERFSAEFPKEGPSILRIQQVVRGDSAAYFCASSPTGRDEQYFGPGTRLTVT.

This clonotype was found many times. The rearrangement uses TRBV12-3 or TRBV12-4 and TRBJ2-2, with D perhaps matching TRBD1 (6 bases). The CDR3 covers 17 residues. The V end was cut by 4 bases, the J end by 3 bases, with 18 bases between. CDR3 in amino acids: CASSSDWGLAHTGELFF. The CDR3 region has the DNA TGTGCCAGCAGTTCCGACTGGGGGCTAGCTCACACCGGGGAGCTGTTTTTT.

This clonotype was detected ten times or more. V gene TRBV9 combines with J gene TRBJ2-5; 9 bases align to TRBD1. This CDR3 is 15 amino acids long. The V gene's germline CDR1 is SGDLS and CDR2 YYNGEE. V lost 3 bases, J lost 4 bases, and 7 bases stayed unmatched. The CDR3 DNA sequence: TGTGCCAGCAGCGCAGGGACAGGGAGGGTAGAGACCCAGTACTTC. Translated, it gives CASSAGTGRVETQYF.

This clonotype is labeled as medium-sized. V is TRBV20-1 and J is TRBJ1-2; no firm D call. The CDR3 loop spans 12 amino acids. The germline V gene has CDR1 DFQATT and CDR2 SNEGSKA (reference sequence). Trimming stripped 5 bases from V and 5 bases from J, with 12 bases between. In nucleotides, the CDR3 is TGCAGTGCTGGATACTCCTCTTATGGCTACACCTTC. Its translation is CSAGYSSYGYTF.

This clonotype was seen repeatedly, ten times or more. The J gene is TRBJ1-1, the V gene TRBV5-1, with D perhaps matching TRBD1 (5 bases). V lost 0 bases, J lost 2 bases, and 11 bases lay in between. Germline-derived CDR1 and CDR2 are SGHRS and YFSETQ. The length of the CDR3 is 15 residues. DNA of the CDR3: TGCGCCAGCAGCTTGGTTATAAGGGGAAACACTGAAGCTTTCTTT. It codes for CASSLVIRGNTEAFF.

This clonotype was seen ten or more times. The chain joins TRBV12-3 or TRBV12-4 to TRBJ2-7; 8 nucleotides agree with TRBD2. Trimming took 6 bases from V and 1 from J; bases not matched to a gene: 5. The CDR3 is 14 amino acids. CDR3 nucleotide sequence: TGTGCCAGCAGATCTAGCGGGTTTTCCTACGAGCAGTACTTC. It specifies CASRSSGFSYEQYF.

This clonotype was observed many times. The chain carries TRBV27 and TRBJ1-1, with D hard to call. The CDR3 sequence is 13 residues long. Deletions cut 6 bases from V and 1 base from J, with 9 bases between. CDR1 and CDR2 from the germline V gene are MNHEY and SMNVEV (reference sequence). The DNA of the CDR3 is TGTGCCAGCAGCCCGGGGTGGAACACTGAAGCTTTCTTT. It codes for CASSPGWNTEAFF.

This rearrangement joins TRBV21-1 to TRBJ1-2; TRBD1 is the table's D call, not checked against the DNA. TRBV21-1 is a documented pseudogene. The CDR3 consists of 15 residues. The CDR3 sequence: CTSSTNTPVQYGYTF. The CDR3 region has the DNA TGTACCAGCAGCACAAACACGCCGGTACAGTATGGCTACACCTTC.

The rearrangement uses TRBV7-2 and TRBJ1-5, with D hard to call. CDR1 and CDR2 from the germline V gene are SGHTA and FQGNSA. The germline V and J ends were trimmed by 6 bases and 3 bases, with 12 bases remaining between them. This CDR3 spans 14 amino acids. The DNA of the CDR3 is TGTGCCAGCAGAAGAGGCGGGTACAATCAGCCCCAGCATTTT. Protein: CASRRGGYNQPQHF.